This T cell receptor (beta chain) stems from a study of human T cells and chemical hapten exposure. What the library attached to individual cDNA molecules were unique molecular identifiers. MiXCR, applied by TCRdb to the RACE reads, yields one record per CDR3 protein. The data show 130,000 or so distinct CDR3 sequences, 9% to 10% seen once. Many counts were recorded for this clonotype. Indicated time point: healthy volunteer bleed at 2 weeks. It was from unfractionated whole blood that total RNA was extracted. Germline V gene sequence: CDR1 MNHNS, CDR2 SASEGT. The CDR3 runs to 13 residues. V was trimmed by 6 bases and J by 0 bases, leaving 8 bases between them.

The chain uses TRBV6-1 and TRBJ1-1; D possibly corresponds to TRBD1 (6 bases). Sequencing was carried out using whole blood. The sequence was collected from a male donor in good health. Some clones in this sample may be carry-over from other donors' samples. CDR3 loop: CASREGVNTEAFF. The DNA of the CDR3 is TGTGCCAGCAGGGAGGGGGTGAACACTGAAGCTTTCTTT.